This T cell receptor (beta chain) was identified in a study of T cells after yellow fever vaccination. General study findings and limits: After the booster, 96% of CD4 and about nine tenths of CD8 primary-response clones were re-detected.

This clonotype has just a few counts. The antigen is not known. Deletions cut 4 bases from V and 9 bases from J, with 19 bases between. Germline CDR1 SGHRS, CDR2 YFSETQ. The CDR3 loop spans 14 amino acids. TCRdb re-analysed the 5' RACE reads in MiXCR, keeping a single row per CDR3 protein. The data contain about 300,000 distinct CDR3 sequences, 6.8% of them singletons. This sequence was found in a man between 18 and 35 years old who received the YFV17D yellow fever vaccine. Material: PBMCs, obtained approximately 40 days after the first yellow fever vaccination. This chain uses TRBV5-1 with TRBJ1-1; D might be TRBD1 (6 bases). The CDR3 DNA reads as TGCGCCAGCAGCCCCGGGACAAACGGGGAGAAAGCTTTCTTT. It codes for CASSPGTNGEKAFF.